Listed here are 7 T cell receptor beta chains from one sample, sequenced in a study of control samples from healthy donors and cancer patients. Some clones are missing from TCRdb's copy, which holds only in-frame ones; the method was immunoSEQ multiplex PCR. This table has about 180,000 clones, around nine tenths appearing once. The sequenced material came from blood. These receptors were obtained from a man aged 25-40 years in good health.

The V and J genes are TRBV7-2 and TRBJ1-1; the D is unclear. The CDR3 is 12 amino acids. The V gene lost 4 bases and the J gene lost 7 bases, with 10 bases spanning the gap. Germline-derived CDR1 and CDR2 are SGHTA and FQGNSA. CDR3 amino acids: CASSSVGFEAFF. CDR3 DNA sequence: TGTGCCAGCAGCTCCGTGGGGTTTGAAGCTTTCTTT. Supplemented by reference TRBV7-2 and TRBJ1-1, the full variable domain reads GAGVSQSPSNKVTEKGKDVELRCDPISGHTALYWYRQSLGQGLEFLIYFQGNSAPDKSGLPSDRFSAERTGGSVSTLTIQRTQQEDSAVYLCASSSVGFEAFFGQGTRLTVV.

The chain is built from TRBV18 and TRBJ1-6, with D unresolved. Germline CDR1 is KGHSH and CDR2 is LQKENI. CDR3 length: 14 residues. V was clipped by 3 bases and J by 0 bases, with 3 bases between them. The CDR3 nucleotides read TGTGCCAGCTCACCGGGCTCCTATAATTCACCCCTCCACTTT. Protein product: CASSPGSYNSPLHF.

The chain employs TRBV5-5 and TRBJ1-2; D is possibly TRBD1 (5 bases). Trimming took 4 bases from V and 0 from J, leaving 16 bases between them. This CDR3 comprises 16 residues. Germline assignment: CDR1 SGHKS and CDR2 YYEKEE (reference sequence). This CDR3 is CASSPYDLGPNYGYTF. CDR3 nucleotide sequence: TGTGCCAGCAGCCCGTACGATTTGGGGCCTAACTATGGCTACACCTTC.

This chain joins TRBV6-5 and TRBJ2-2; a weak D match, TRBD2 (6 bases). The CDR3 is 14 residues long. V lost 8 bases and J 3 bases, leaving 13 bases between the germline ends. The germline CDR1 and CDR2 sequences are MNHEY and SVGAGI. DNA for the CDR3: TGTGCCAGCCGTCCGGGGGAGGACACCGGGGAGCTGTTTTTT. This translates into CASRPGEDTGELFF.

This clone has a single count. The rearrangement links TRBV2 to TRBJ2-2; perhaps TRBD2 as D (5 bases). V gave up 3 bases and J gave up 1 base, with 9 bases separating them. Germline CDR1 reads SNHLY; CDR2 reads FYNNEI. The CDR3 loop spans 15 amino acids. In DNA, the CDR3 is TGTGCCAGCAGTGAGCGAGGGCGGAACACCGGGGAGCTGTTTTTT. This translates into CASSERGRNTGELFF.

This clone was seen only once. The rearrangement joins TRBV10-1 to TRBJ2-7; 11 positions agree with TRBD2. The V gene end was trimmed by 3 bases and the J gene end by 2 bases; junction bases not matched to a gene: 3. Germline-derived CDR1 and CDR2 are WNHNN and SYGVQD (reference sequence). The CDR3 extends over 15 amino acids. CDR3 loop: CASSEGTSGTYEQYF. CDR3 nucleotides: TGCGCCAGCAGTGAAGGGACTAGCGGTACCTACGAGCAGTACTTC.

This clone occurred a few times. The CDR3 DNA sequence: TGTGCCATCAGTGTACTAGCTAGCGGGAAGGATACGCAGTATTTT. Its translation is CAISVLASGKDTQYF. This rearrangement joins TRBV10-3 to TRBJ2-3; 9 nucleotides agree with TRBD2. CDR3 length: 15 amino acids. Germline CDR1 and CDR2: ENHRY and SYGVKD. V shed 4 bases, J shed 6 bases, and the junction held 8 bases outside the gene matches.